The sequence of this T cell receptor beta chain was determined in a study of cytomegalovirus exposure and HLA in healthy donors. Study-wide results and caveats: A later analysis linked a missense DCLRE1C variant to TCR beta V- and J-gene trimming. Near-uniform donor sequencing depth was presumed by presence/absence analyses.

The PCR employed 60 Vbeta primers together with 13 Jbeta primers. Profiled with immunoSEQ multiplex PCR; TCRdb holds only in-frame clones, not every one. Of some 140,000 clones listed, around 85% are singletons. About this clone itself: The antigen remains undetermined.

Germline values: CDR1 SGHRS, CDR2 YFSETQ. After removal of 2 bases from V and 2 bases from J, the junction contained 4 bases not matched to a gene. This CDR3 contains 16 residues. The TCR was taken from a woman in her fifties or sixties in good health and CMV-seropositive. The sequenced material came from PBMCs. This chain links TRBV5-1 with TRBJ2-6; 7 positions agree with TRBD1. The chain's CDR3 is CASSFVGTAGANVLTF. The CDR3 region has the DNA TGCGCCAGCAGCTTCGTAGGGACAGCTGGGGCCAACGTCCTGACTTTC. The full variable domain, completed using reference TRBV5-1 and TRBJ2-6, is KAGVTQTPRYLIKTRGQQVTLSCSPISGHRSVSWYQQTPGQGLQFLFEYFSETQRNKGNFPGRFSGRQFSNSRSEMNVSTLELGDSALYLCASSFVGTAGANVLTFGAGSRLTVL.